Listed below are T cell receptor beta chains from one sample, sequenced in a study of tumor and adjacent non-tumor tissue in lung cancer. TCRdb re-analysed the multiplex PCR reads in MiXCR, keeping a single row per CDR3 protein. The table has over 110,000 distinct CDR3 sequences, around 65% seen once. The sample was lung tumor tissue. Receptors were obtained from a man in his fifties or sixties with small cell lung cancer. CDR3s include the opening cysteine and the closing phenylalanine or tryptophan. The order of the fields is clone size, D gene, V gene, J gene, CDR3 protein, CDR3 DNA. A D gene is named only where the DNA matches it firmly. The listing skips clone size in some rows; elsewhere it reads once, few, many or a size class.

size: NA; D: TRBD2; V: TRBV6-1; J: TRBJ2-3; CDR3: CASILTSGMVGDTQYF; DNA: TGTGCCAGCATCTTGACTAGCGGAATGGTCGGAGATACGCAGTATTTT
size: NA; D: NA; V: TRBV11-2; J: TRBJ2-1; CDR3: CASSLRYERNNELFF; DNA: TGTGCCAGCAGCTTACGTTACGAGCGTAACAATGAGCTGTTCTTC
size: NA; D: TRBD2; V: TRBV5-4; J: TRBJ2-1; CDR3: CASSRTSGNEDEQFF; DNA: TGTGCCAGCAGTAGGACTAGCGGGAATGAAGATGAGCAATTCTTC
size: NA; D: NA; V: TRBV6-6; J: TRBJ1-2; CDR3: CASRNDDGRAEYGYTF; DNA: TGTGCCAGCAGAAACGACGATGGCCGGGCAGAATATGGCTACACCTTC
size: NA; D: NA; V: TRBV5-1; J: TRBJ2-7; CDR3: CASSWQVGAVHDQYF; DNA: TGCGCCAGCAGCTGGCAAGTTGGGGCTGTCCACGATCAGTACTTC
size: NA; D: TRBD2; V: TRBV6-6; J: TRBJ2-1; CDR3: CASSYIAGISYNEQFF; DNA: TGTGCCAGCAGTTACATAGCGGGTATATCCTATAATGAGCAGTTCTTC
size: NA; D: TRBD2; V: TRBV5-1; J: TRBJ2-1; CDR3: CASSSPGTSACNEQFF; DNA: TGCGCCAGCAGCTCTCCCGGGACTAGCGCCTGCAATGAGCAGTTCTTC
size: few; D: TRBD2; V: TRBV29-1; J: TRBJ2-3; CDR3: CSVEDLGGSSTDTQYF; DNA: TGCAGCGTTGAAGATCTCGGCGGGAGTTCGACAGATACGCAGTATTTT
size: many; D: NA; V: TRBV6-2/TRBV6-3; J: TRBJ1-5; CDR3: CASSLDSNQPQHF; DNA: TGTGCCAGCAGTTTAGACAGCAATCAGCCCCAGCATTTT
size: NA; D: NA; V: TRBV28; J: TRBJ1-1; CDR3: CASSAPGRGTEASF; DNA: TGTGCCAGCAGTGCACCCGGGAGGGGTACTGAAGCTTCCTTT
size: many; D: NA; V: TRBV12-3/TRBV12-4; J: TRBJ2-5; CDR3: CASGQNQETQYF; DNA: TGTGCCAGCGGACAGAACCAAGAGACCCAGTACTTC
size: NA; D: TRBD2; V: TRBV6-5; J: TRBJ2-3; CDR3: CASKAGRDTDTQYF; DNA: TGTGCCAGCAAGGCAGGGAGGGATACAGATACGCAGTATTTT
size: NA; D: TRBD1; V: TRBV6-6; J: TRBJ2-7; CDR3: CASSYSGTGDYEQYF; DNA: TGTGCCAGCAGTTATTCCGGGACAGGGGACTACGAGCAGTACTTC
size: NA; D: NA; V: TRBV21-1; J: TRBJ2-1; CDR3: CASSKAVWTSGTYNEQFF; DNA: TGTGCCAGCAGCAAAGCTGTCTGGACTAGCGGGACGTATAATGAGCAGTTCTTC
size: NA; D: TRBD2; V: TRBV11-2; J: TRBJ2-5; CDR3: CVSSPPGQLAGGETQYF; DNA: TGTGTTAGCAGCCCTCCGGGACAGCTAGCGGGAGGCGAGACCCAGTACTTC
size: NA; D: TRBD1; V: TRBV11-1; J: TRBJ2-7; CDR3: CVSSGQGCEQYF; DNA: TGTGTCAGTAGCGGACAGGGGTGCGAGCAGTACTTC
size: NA; D: TRBD2; V: TRBV20-1; J: TRBJ2-1; CDR3: CSEPVSGTSGGDEQFF; DNA: TGCAGTGAGCCCGTCTCCGGGACTAGCGGGGGCGATGAGCAGTTCTTC
size: NA; D: NA; V: TRBV11-3; J: TRBJ1-3; CDR3: CASSLEGFPGNTIYF; DNA: TGTGCCAGCAGCTTAGAAGGGTTCCCTGGAAACACCATATACTTT
size: few; D: NA; V: TRBV5-1; J: TRBJ1-1; CDR3: CASRQGQNTEAFF; DNA: TGCGCCAGCAGGCAGGGACAGAACACTGAAGCTTTCTTT
size: NA; D: NA; V: TRBV7-9; J: TRBJ2-1; CDR3: CASSLLGLGQFF; DNA: TGTGCCAGCAGCTTACTGGGGTTAGGGCAGTTCTTC
size: NA; D: NA; V: TRBV6-1; J: TRBJ2-3; CDR3: CVSSDGGYSTDTQYF; DNA: TGTGTCAGCAGCGATGGGGGGTATAGCACAGATACACAGTATTTT
size: NA; D: NA; V: TRBV4-1; J: TRBJ2-7; CDR3: CASSQDRGWRSEQYF; DNA: TGCGCCAGCAGCCAAGATCGGGGGTGGAGGAGCGAGCAGTACTTC
size: NA; D: NA; V: TRBV5-1; J: TRBJ2-5; CDR3: CASSPGSTQETLYF; DNA: TGCGCCAGCAGTCCCGGGTCTACACAAGAGACCCTGTACTTC
size: NA; D: TRBD2; V: TRBV7-9; J: TRBJ2-1; CDR3: CASSPSGGGDEQFF; DNA: TGTGCCAGCAGCCCATCCGGGGGGGGAGATGAGCAGTTCTTC
size: NA; D: NA; V: TRBV5-4; J: TRBJ2-7; CDR3: CASSLGIYEQHF; DNA: TGTGCCAGCAGCCTCGGGATATACGAGCAGCACTTC
size: NA; D: NA; V: TRBV20-1; J: TRBJ2-7; CDR3: CSANPSLGNSRGVFCEQYF; DNA: TGCAGTGCTAACCCCAGCTTAGGAAATTCAAGGGGTGTTTTCTGCGAGCAGTACTTC
size: NA; D: NA; V: TRBV5-1; J: TRBJ1-3; CDR3: CASIAGNTIYF; DNA: TGCGCCAGCATCGCGGGAAACACCATATATTTT
size: NA; D: NA; V: TRBV6-2/TRBV6-3; J: TRBJ2-5; CDR3: CASTPFPRETQYF; DNA: TGTGCCAGCACTCCCTTCCCTAGAGAGACCCAGTACTTC
size: NA; D: NA; V: TRBV2; J: TRBJ1-5; CDR3: CASRGQTKGTQHF; DNA: TGTGCCAGCAGGGGGCAAACCAAGGGGACCCAGCATTTT
size: NA; D: NA; V: TRBV12-3/TRBV12-4; J: TRBJ2-1; CDR3: CASSFRGEDEQFF; DNA: TGTGCCAGCAGTTTTAGAGGGGAGGATGAGCAGTTCTTC
size: NA; D: NA; V: TRBV11-2; J: TRBJ2-3; CDR3: CARSAQLGDIQYF; DNA: TGTGCCAGAAGCGCGCAACTAGGAGATATACAGTATTTT
size: many; D: NA; V: TRBV20-1; J: TRBJ1-1; CDR3: CSALTGSTGNTEAFF; DNA: TGCAGTGCTTTGACAGGTTCCACAGGGAACACTGAAGCTTTCTTT
size: NA; D: NA; V: TRBV10-1; J: TRBJ2-2; CDR3: CTSSGTGHTGELFF; DNA: TGCACCAGCAGCGGGACAGGACACACCGGGGAGCTGTTTTTT
size: NA; D: NA; V: TRBV4-1; J: TRBJ2-3; CDR3: CASSHDRIGVVASDTQYF; DNA: TGCGCCAGCAGCCATGATCGAATTGGAGTTGTGGCCTCAGATACGCAGTATTTT
size: NA; D: TRBD2; V: TRBV11-2; J: TRBJ2-1; CDR3: CASSFHLTSGNNEQFF; DNA: TGTGCCAGCAGCTTCCATTTGACTAGCGGGAACAATGAGCAGTTCTTC
size: many; D: NA; V: TRBV20-1; J: TRBJ1-5; CDR3: CSAIEGRGNQPQHF; DNA: TGCAGTGCTATAGAGGGAAGGGGCAATCAGCCCCAGCATTTT
size: NA; D: NA; V: TRBV5-1; J: TRBJ1-2; CDR3: CASSLVGRSYGYTF; DNA: TGCGCCAGCAGCTTGGTCGGGAGGAGCTATGGCTACACCTTC
size: once; D: TRBD2; V: TRBV4-1; J: TRBJ2-3; CDR3: CASSQDSLAGIGSADTQYF; DNA: TGCGCCAGCAGCCAAGATTCGCTAGCGGGGATCGGGAGTGCAGATACGCAGTATTTT
size: few; D: NA; V: TRBV5-6; J: TRBJ2-5; CDR3: CASSHRMGLETQYF; DNA: TGTGCCAGCAGTCATAGAATGGGGTTGGAGACCCAGTACTTC
size: few; D: TRBD2; V: TRBV6-1; J: TRBJ2-7; CDR3: CASSETNDAGLAGDSF; DNA: TGTGCCAGCAGTGAAACGAACGACGCGGGGTTAGCGGGAGACTCTTTC
size: many; D: NA; V: TRBV29-1; J: TRBJ1-2; CDR3: CSVTGTGSGYTF; DNA: TGCAGCGTTACCGGGACCGGCTCGGGCTACACCTTC
size: medium-sized; D: NA; V: TRBV11-1; J: TRBJ2-3; CDR3: CASSLGVGSSTDTQYF; DNA: TGTGCCAGCAGCTTAGGCGTGGGATCTAGCACAGATACGCAGTATTTT
size: NA; D: TRBD1; V: TRBV5-1; J: TRBJ2-5; CDR3: CASRQGFHGTQYF; DNA: TGCGCCAGCAGACAGGGGTTCCATGGGACCCAGTACTTC
size: NA; D: TRBD1; V: TRBV29-1; J: TRBJ1-1; CDR3: CSSTGGWNTEAFF; DNA: TGCAGCAGCACAGGGGGCTGGAACACTGAAGCTTTCTTT
size: many; D: TRBD1; V: TRBV20-1; J: TRBJ2-1; CDR3: CSARTPGTGSSEQFF; DNA: TGCAGTGCGCGGACCCCCGGGACAGGTTCTTCTGAGCAGTTCTTC
size: NA; D: TRBD2; V: TRBV6-6; J: TRBJ2-1; CDR3: CASSSGLAGGPRNEQFF; DNA: TGTGCCAGCAGTTCAGGACTAGCGGGAGGGCCTCGGAATGAGCAGTTCTTC
size: many; D: NA; V: TRBV11-2; J: TRBJ1-1; CDR3: CASSPGDGLNTEAFF; DNA: TGTGCCAGCAGCCCCGGGGACGGTCTGAACACTGAAGCTTTCTTT
size: NA; D: NA; V: TRBV11-3; J: TRBJ2-3; CDR3: CASILDNTDTQYF; DNA: TGTGCCAGCATCTTGGATAACACAGATACGCAGTATTTT
size: once; D: NA; V: TRBV15; J: TRBJ1-3; CDR3: CATSRVESSGNTIYF; DNA: TGTGCCACCAGCAGAGTGGAGAGCTCTGGAAACACCATATATTTT
size: many; D: TRBD1; V: TRBV6-5; J: TRBJ1-2; CDR3: CASSKVSGTGWYGYTF; DNA: TGTGCCAGCAGCAAAGTTTCTGGGACAGGGTGGTATGGCTACACCTTC
size: few; D: NA; V: TRBV6-5; J: TRBJ2-3; CDR3: CASSYPGTDTQYF; DNA: TGTGCCAGCAGTTATCCTGGCACAGATACGCAGTATTTT
size: few; D: NA; V: TRBV6-1; J: TRBJ2-3; CDR3: CASSVLGPPTDTQYF; DNA: TGTGCCAGCAGTGTCCTAGGCCCCCCCACAGATACGCAGTATTTT
size: many; D: NA; V: TRBV11-3; J: TRBJ2-1; CDR3: CASSLVISGAYNEQFF; DNA: TGTGCCAGCAGCTTAGTTATTAGCGGAGCCTACAATGAGCAGTTCTTC
size: NA; D: NA; V: TRBV6-5; J: TRBJ2-1; CDR3: CAISKASGIDYNEQFF; DNA: TGTGCCATCTCTAAGGCAAGCGGAATCGACTACAATGAGCAGTTCTTC
size: once; D: TRBD2; V: TRBV11-2; J: TRBJ2-4; CDR3: CASNGPPGLTVKNIQYF; DNA: TGTGCCAGCAACGGACCACCGGGACTAACGGTAAAAAACATTCAATACTTC